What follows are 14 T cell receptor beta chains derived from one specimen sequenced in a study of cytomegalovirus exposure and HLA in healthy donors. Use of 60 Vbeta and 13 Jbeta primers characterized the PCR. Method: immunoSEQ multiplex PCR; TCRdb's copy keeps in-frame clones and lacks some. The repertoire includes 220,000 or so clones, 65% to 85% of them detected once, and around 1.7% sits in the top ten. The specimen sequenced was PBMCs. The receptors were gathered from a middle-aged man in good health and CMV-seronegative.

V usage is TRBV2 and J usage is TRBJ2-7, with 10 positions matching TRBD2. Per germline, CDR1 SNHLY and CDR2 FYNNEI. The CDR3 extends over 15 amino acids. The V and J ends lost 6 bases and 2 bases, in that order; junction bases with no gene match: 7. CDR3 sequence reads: CASRAGLAATYEQYF. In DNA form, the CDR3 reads TGTGCCAGCAGGGCAGGACTAGCGGCAACCTACGAGCAGTACTTC.

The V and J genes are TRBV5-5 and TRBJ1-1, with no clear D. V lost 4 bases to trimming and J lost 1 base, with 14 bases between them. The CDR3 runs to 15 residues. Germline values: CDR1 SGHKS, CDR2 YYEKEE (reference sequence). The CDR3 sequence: CASSADGSANTEAFF. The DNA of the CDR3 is TGTGCCAGCAGCGCTGATGGGAGCGCGAACACTGAAGCTTTCTTT.

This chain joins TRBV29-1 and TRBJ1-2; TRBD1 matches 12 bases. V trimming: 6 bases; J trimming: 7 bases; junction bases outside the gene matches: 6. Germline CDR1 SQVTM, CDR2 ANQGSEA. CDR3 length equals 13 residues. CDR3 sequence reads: CSVNRDRGLGYTF. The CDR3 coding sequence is TGCAGCGTAAACCGGGACAGGGGGCTTGGCTACACCTTC.

The DNA of the CDR3 is TGTGCCAGCAGTCCACGGACAGGGAAGAGAAACACTGAAGCTTTCTTT. This gives the protein CASSPRTGKRNTEAFF. The chain has TRBV27 and TRBJ1-1; 8 nucleotides agree with TRBD1. Germline V gene sequence: CDR1 MNHEY, CDR2 SMNVEV (reference sequence). The CDR3 runs 16 residues. V lost 5 bases to trimming and J lost 2 bases; unmatched junction nucleotides: 10.

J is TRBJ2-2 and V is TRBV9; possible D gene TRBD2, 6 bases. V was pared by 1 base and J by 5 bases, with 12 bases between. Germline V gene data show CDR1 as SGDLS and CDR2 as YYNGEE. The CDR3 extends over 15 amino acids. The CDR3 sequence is CASSVTGRGTGELFF. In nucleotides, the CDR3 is TGTGCCAGCAGCGTAACCGGGAGAGGTACCGGGGAGCTGTTTTTT. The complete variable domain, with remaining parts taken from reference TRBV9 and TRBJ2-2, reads DSGVTQTPKHLITATGQRVTLRCSPRSGDLSVYWYQQSLDQGLQFLIQYYNGEERAKGNILERFSAQQFPDLHSELNLSSLELGDSALYFCASSVTGRGTGELFFGEGSRLTVL.

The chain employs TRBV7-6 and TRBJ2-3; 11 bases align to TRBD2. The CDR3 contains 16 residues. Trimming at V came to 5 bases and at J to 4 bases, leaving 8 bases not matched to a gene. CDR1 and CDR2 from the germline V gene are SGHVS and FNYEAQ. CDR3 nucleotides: TGTGCCAGCAGCCCCCTCACTAGCGGGAGCCCAGATACGCAGTATTTT. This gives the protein CASSPLTSGSPDTQYF.

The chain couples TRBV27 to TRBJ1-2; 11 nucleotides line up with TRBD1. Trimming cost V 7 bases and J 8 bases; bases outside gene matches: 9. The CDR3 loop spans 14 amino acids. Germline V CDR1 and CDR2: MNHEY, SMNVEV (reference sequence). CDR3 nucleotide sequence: TGTGCCAGCACTCCGGGACAGGGGGAAGGCGGCTACACCTTC. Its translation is CASTPGQGEGGYTF.

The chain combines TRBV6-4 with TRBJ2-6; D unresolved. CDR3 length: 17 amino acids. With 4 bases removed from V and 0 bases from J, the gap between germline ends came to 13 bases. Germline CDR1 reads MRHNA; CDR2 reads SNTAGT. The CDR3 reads CASSAVSSYSGANVLTF. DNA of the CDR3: TGTGCCAGCAGTGCAGTATCCTCTTACTCTGGGGCCAACGTCCTGACTTTC.

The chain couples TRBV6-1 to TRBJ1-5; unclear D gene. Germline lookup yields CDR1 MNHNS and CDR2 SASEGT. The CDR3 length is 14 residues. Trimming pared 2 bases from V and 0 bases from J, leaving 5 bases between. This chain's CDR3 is CASSEINSNQPQHF. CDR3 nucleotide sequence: TGTGCCAGCAGTGAAATAAATAGCAATCAGCCCCAGCATTTT.

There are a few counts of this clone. In DNA form, the CDR3 reads TGTGCCAGCAGCTTAGCGGGGAGTCAGTCAGGTCCGCAGTATTTT. Its protein product is CASSLAGSQSGPQYF. The chain joins TRBV7-2 to TRBJ2-3, with a tentative D call TRBD2 (5 bases). V lost 0 bases and J lost 10, with 17 bases in between. CDR3 length equals 15 residues. Germline values: CDR1 SGHTA, CDR2 FQGNSA. Filled out from reference TRBV7-2 and TRBJ2-3, the complete variable domain reads GAGVSQSPSNKVTEKGKDVELRCDPISGHTALYWYRQSLGQGLEFLIYFQGNSAPDKSGLPSDRFSAERTGGSVSTLTIQRTQQEDSAVYLCASSLAGSQSGPQYFGPGTRLTVL.

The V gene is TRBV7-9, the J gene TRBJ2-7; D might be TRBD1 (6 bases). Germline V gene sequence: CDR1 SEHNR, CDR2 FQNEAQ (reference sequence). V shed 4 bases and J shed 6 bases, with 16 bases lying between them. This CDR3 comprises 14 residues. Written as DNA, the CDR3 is TGTGCCAGCAGCTCCAGAGTCAGGGGAAGCGAGCAGTACTTC. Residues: CASSSRVRGSEQYF.

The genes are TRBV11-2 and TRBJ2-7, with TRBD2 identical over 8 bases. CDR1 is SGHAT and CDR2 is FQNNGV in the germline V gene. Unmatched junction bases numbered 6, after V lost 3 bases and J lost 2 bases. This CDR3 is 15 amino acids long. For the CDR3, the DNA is TGTGCCAGCAGCTTGGCGACTAGCGTAACCTACGAGCAGTACTTC. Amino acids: CASSLATSVTYEQYF.

CDR3 coding DNA: TGTGCCAGTTTGCGTGGGGGGGAAGACTATGGCTACACCTTC. Translated, it gives CASLRGGEDYGYTF. The chain uses TRBV19 and TRBJ1-2; TRBD1 is a possible D gene (5 bases). Between the trimmed V and J ends, which lost 8 bases and 3 bases, there was a span of 16 bases. CDR3 length: 14 amino acids. Per the germline V gene, CDR1 is LNHDA and CDR2 is SQIVND (reference sequence). Full variable domain (outside the CDR3, taken from reference TRBV19 and TRBJ1-2): DGGITQSPKYLFRKEGQNVTLSCEQNLNHDAMYWYRQDPGQGLRLIYYSQIVNDFQKGDIAEGYSVSREKKESFPLTVTSAQKNPTAFYLCASLRGGEDYGYTFGSGTRLTVV.

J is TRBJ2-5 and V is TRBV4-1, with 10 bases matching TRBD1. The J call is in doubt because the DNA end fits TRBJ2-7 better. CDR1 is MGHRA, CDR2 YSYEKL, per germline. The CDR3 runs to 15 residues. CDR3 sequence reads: CASSLRQGAPYEQYF. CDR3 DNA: TGCGCCAGCAGCCTAAGACAGGGGGCCCCCTACGAGCAGTACTTC.